What follows are 2 T cell receptor beta chains derived from one specimen sequenced in a study of CD8 T cells in Susac syndrome. Random hexamers primed reverse transcription of about 0.45 to 1 ug RNA. One entry per CDR3 protein, called by TCRdb with MiXCR from the immunoSEQ multiplex PCR reads. The sample comprises more than 200,000 distinct CDR3 sequences, 90% to 95% of which are singletons, and less than 0.075% rests with the top ten. Source material: CD4+ T cells from PBMCs. The receptors come from a human donor with multiple sclerosis.

This rearrangement joins TRBV5-4 to TRBJ2-7; maybe TRBD1 (6 bases). CDR3 length equals 13 residues. V was clipped by 2 bases and J by 2 bases, with 8 bases between them. Germline V lookup: CDR1 SGHNT, CDR2 YYREEE (reference sequence). The CDR3 loop is CASSFPGAYEQYV. CDR3 nucleotides: TGTGCCAGCAGCTTCCCAGGGGCCTACGAGCAGTACGTC.

The chain is built from TRBV10-2 and TRBJ2-1; TRBD1 matches 7 bases. The CDR3 has 12 amino acids. J lost 10 bases, V lost 6 bases, and 6 bases had no gene match. Germline CDR1 is WSHSY and CDR2 is SAAADI. The DNA for the CDR3 is TGCGCCAGCAGCCAGGTGGGACAGGAGCAGTTCTTC. Its protein product is CASSQVGQEQFF.